Below, one T cell receptor (beta chain) is given with its context. What it binds is not known. This entry comes from a study of regulatory T cells in long-lasting Graves disease. Documented time point: newly diagnosed GD, antithyroid drugs for less than 3 months. From PBMCs, RNA was extracted and then used to make the TCR library. Graves' disease diagnosis followed American Thyroid Association guidelines. Patients of an endocrinology department in Xi'an, China, were included. Construction of the TCR beta libraries employed iRepertoire HTBI primers in conjunction with Arm-PCR of CDR3 regions. TCRdb fed the multiplex PCR reads into MiXCR, producing one record per CDR3 protein. The profile shows 680,000 or so distinct CDR3 sequences, 16% of them singletons. Overall study results and limits: Patients whose Graves' disease persisted exhibited lower TCR diversity than those newly diagnosed.

CDR1 SGHRS and CDR2 YFSETQ come from the germline V gene. The CDR3 has 13 amino acids. V was shortened by 6 bases and J by 1 base, with 10 bases between the two germline ends. The data were also submitted as part of a second study, on T cells in Graves' hyperthyroidism and ophthalmopathy. That study reports: During a first-round RT-PCR of the TCR CDR3, the HTBI primer set was used.

This chain uses TRBV5-1 with TRBJ1-1; D call uncertain. Material: peripheral blood mononuclear cells (PBMCs), obtained at new diagnosis, from a patient treated with antithyroid drugs. This TCR came from a woman younger than 45 with Graves disease. CDR3 DNA: TGCGCCAGCAATTTGGCTCAGAACACTGAAGCTTTCTTT. Amino acids: CASNLAQNTEAFF.